A selection of T cell receptor beta chains follows, all from one sample in a study of T cell changes during pregnancy in multiple sclerosis. Sequencing used immunoSEQ multiplex PCR; TCRdb keeps in-frame clones, though not all of them. The table has some 74,000 clones, 80% to 95% seen once; the top ten hold 3% to 4%. The material sequenced was peripheral blood, taken after pregnancy. These receptors were taken from a female donor in good health, enrolled as a control in a pregnancy study. CDR3s include the opening cysteine and the closing phenylalanine or tryptophan. D genes are given only for firm matches. Not every row has a clone size; where given, it reads once, few, many or a size class.

J gene: TRBJ2-3
clone size: once
V gene: TRBV4-3
D gene: TRBD2
CDR3 protein: CASSQDQTSGGTDTQYF
CDR3 DNA: TGCGCCAGCAGCCAAGATCAAACTAGCGGGGGCACAGATACGCAGTATTTT

J gene: TRBJ2-5
clone size: once
V gene: TRBV7-9
D gene: TRBD2
CDR3 protein: CASSPTAAGGAQYF
CDR3 DNA: TGTGCCAGCAGCCCCACGGCAGCCGGGGGGGCCCAGTACTTC

J gene: TRBJ2-3
clone size: NA
V gene: TRBV7-8
D gene: TRBD2
CDR3 protein: CASSLRSGVRTDTQYF
CDR3 DNA: TGTGCCAGCAGCTTACGGAGCGGGGTTCGCACAGATACGCAGTATTTT

J gene: TRBJ2-7
clone size: NA
V gene: TRBV5-4
D gene: TRBD1
CDR3 protein: CASSPETGSYEQYF
CDR3 DNA: TGTGCCAGCAGCCCCGAGACAGGGAGCTACGAGCAGTACTTC

J gene: TRBJ1-5
clone size: once
V gene: TRBV19
D gene: TRBD1
CDR3 protein: CASSPGTGSQPQHF
CDR3 DNA: TGTGCCAGTAGCCCCGGGACAGGATCTCAGCCCCAGCATTTT

J gene: TRBJ2-2
clone size: NA
V gene: TRBV11-3
D gene: TRBD1
CDR3 protein: CASSPGTGALRELFF
CDR3 DNA: TGTGCCAGCAGCCCCGGGACAGGGGCTTTAAGGGAGCTGTTTTTT

J gene: TRBJ2-2
clone size: NA
V gene: TRBV5-1
D gene: TRBD1
CDR3 protein: CASSLATGVNAGELFF
CDR3 DNA: TGCGCCAGCAGCTTGGCGACAGGGGTTAACGCCGGGGAGCTGTTTTTT

J gene: TRBJ2-3
clone size: NA
V gene: TRBV4-3
D gene: TRBD2
CDR3 protein: CASSLTGGTDTQYF
CDR3 DNA: TGCGCCAGCAGCCTAACGGGAGGAACAGATACGCAGTATTTT

J gene: TRBJ2-2
clone size: NA
V gene: TRBV19
D gene: TRBD2
CDR3 protein: CASSIRGDTGELFF
CDR3 DNA: TGTGCCAGTAGTATCCGGGGGGACACCGGGGAGCTGTTTTTT

J gene: TRBJ2-4
clone size: NA
V gene: TRBV27
D gene: NA
CDR3 protein: CASWLKGENIQYF
CDR3 DNA: TGTGCCAGCTGGTTGAAGGGGGAAAACATTCAGTACTTC

J gene: TRBJ1-3
clone size: NA
V gene: TRBV7-2
D gene: NA
CDR3 protein: CASSSTRSVHSGNTIYF
CDR3 DNA: TGTGCCAGCAGCTCTACCCGATCGGTGCACTCTGGAAACACCATATATTTT

J gene: TRBJ2-3
clone size: NA
V gene: TRBV29-1
D gene: NA
CDR3 protein: CSAGAGASTDTQYF
CDR3 DNA: TGCAGCGCCGGGGCGGGGGCAAGCACAGATACGCAGTATTTT

J gene: TRBJ1-5
clone size: NA
V gene: TRBV27
D gene: NA
CDR3 protein: CASSYYGGANQPQHF
CDR3 DNA: TGTGCCAGCAGCTACTACGGGGGGGCTAATCAGCCCCAGCATTTT

J gene: TRBJ1-4
clone size: NA
V gene: TRBV6-1
D gene: NA
CDR3 protein: CASSLNNNEKLFF
CDR3 DNA: TGTGCCAGCAGCCTAAATAATAATGAAAAACTGTTTTTT

J gene: TRBJ2-1
clone size: NA
V gene: TRBV2
D gene: NA
CDR3 protein: CASSTRPGDEQFF
CDR3 DNA: TGTGCCAGTTCCACCAGGCCAGGGGATGAGCAGTTCTTC

J gene: TRBJ2-7
clone size: NA
V gene: TRBV5-4
D gene: TRBD2
CDR3 protein: CASSQRTSGNDEQYF
CDR3 DNA: TGTGCCAGCAGCCAGCGGACTAGCGGGAATGACGAGCAGTACTTC

J gene: TRBJ1-2
clone size: NA
V gene: TRBV14
D gene: NA
CDR3 protein: CASSQDRWAGPYGYTF
CDR3 DNA: TGTGCCAGCAGCCAAGATCGATGGGCAGGGCCCTATGGCTACACCTTC